This T cell receptor beta chain was sequenced in a study of T cell responses to AZD1222 COVID-19 vaccine. The V end lost 1 base, the J end lost 6 bases, and 12 bases lay between the germline ends. CDR1 and CDR2 from the germline V gene are SGHDN and FVKESK. This CDR3 comprises 14 residues. Produced via immunoSEQ multiplex PCR; TCRdb's table is partial and in-frame only. The table includes 110,000 to 150,000 clones, 80% to 95% detected once. The chain recombines TRBV14 with TRBJ1-1; D not resolved. Sequencing used peripheral blood, obtained on day 0 of AZD1222 vaccination. The clonotype was recovered from an adult in good health. Here the CDR3 reads CASSQVGKLAEAFF. CDR3 DNA sequence: TGTGCCAGCAGCCAAGTTGGTAAACTAGCTGAAGCTTTCTTT.